Each of the 15 T cell receptor beta chains below was sequenced from the same sample in a study of T cell responses to AZD1222 COVID-19 vaccine. Clones were read by immunoSEQ multiplex PCR, and TCRdb kept only the in-frame ones, dropping some. The sample records about 150,000 clones, about nine tenths being singletons. Sequencing was performed on peripheral blood, taken on day 0 of AZD1222 vaccination. The receptors were gathered from an adult in good health.

CDR3 nucleotide sequence: TGTGCCAGCAGTTACCTGGGGGGCGGACAGGGCCAAGAGACCCAGTACTTC. Amino acid sequence: CASSYLGGGQGQETQYF. The chain recombines TRBV6-2 or TRBV6-3 with TRBJ2-5; 8 nucleotides align to TRBD1. Germline-derived CDR1 and CDR2 are MNHEY and SVGEGT. J gave up 1 base and V 2 bases, and 9 bases lay outside the gene matches. There are 17 residues in the CDR3.

The chain couples TRBV5-1 to TRBJ2-7; D remains ambiguous. Trimming removed 0 bases at V and 4 bases at J, with 8 bases between. Germline V lookup: CDR1 SGHRS, CDR2 YFSETQ. This CDR3 contains 13 residues. CDR3 DNA: TGCGCCAGCAGCTTGGGGGGTAGGTACGAGCAGTACTTC. Amino acid sequence: CASSLGGRYEQYF.

The rearrangement joins TRBV27 to TRBJ2-3, with 15 bases matching TRBD2. V was clipped by 4 bases and J by 6 bases; unmatched bases: 14. Germline CDR1 MNHEY, CDR2 SMNVEV (reference sequence). This CDR3 spans 19 amino acids. CDR3 in DNA: TGTGCCAGCAGTTCCCCATCGGGACTAGCGGGAGGAATTTCCGATACGCAGTATTTT. It yields the protein CASSSPSGLAGGISDTQYF.

V gene TRBV12-3 or TRBV12-4 combines with J gene TRBJ1-6; D ambiguous. This CDR3 is 13 amino acids long. The V end was cut by 7 bases, the J end by 8 bases, with 12 bases between. CDR3 DNA sequence: TGTGCCAGCACCCCCGGCGTGCATTCACCCCTCCACTTT. Its protein is CASTPGVHSPLHF.

The CDR3 nucleotides are TGTGCCAGCCGGGACTCCCAGAGCCCTGAAGCTTTCTTT. It translates to CASRDSQSPEAFF. V gene TRBV10-3 combines with J gene TRBJ1-1, with D possibly matching TRBD1 (5 bases). V lost 10 bases to trimming and J lost 6 bases, with 18 bases between them. The CDR3 has 13 residues. The V gene's germline CDR1 is ENHRY and CDR2 SYGVKD.

The chain employs TRBV5-6 and TRBJ1-5, with 9 nucleotides matching TRBD1. The germline gives CDR1 SGHDT, CDR2 YYEEEE. The J segment lost 3 bases and the V segment lost 3 bases, leaving 7 bases of the junction unmatched. CDR3 length: 16 amino acids. CDR3 bases: TGTGCCAGCAGCTCCCTGGGACAGGGAATCAATCAGCCCCAGCATTTT. Its translation is CASSSLGQGINQPQHF.

The chain couples TRBV18 to TRBJ1-2; maybe TRBD1 (6 bases). Deletions cut 2 bases from V and 6 bases from J, with 13 bases between. From germline, CDR1 is KGHSH and CDR2 LQKENI. The length of the CDR3 is 14 residues. This chain's CDR3 is CASSPFSGDDGYTF. The CDR3 nucleotides read TGTGCCAGCTCACCATTCTCAGGGGACGATGGCTACACCTTC.

CDR3 region: CASTRDWNLNEQFF. The DNA of the CDR3 is TGTGCCAGCACAAGGGACTGGAACCTCAATGAGCAGTTCTTC. The chain is built from TRBV7-9 and TRBJ2-1; D possibly corresponds to TRBD2 (6 bases). This CDR3 spans 14 amino acids. V was trimmed by 7 bases and J by 6 bases, leaving 16 bases between them. Germline CDR1 is SEHNR and CDR2 is FQNEAQ (reference sequence).

The rearrangement uses TRBV27 and TRBJ1-6; D is uncertain. Germline V lookup: CDR1 MNHEY, CDR2 SMNVEV (reference sequence). The length of the CDR3 is 15 residues. Deletions cut 0 bases from V and 6 bases from J, with 9 bases between. DNA for the CDR3: TGTGCCAGCAGTTTATCTCCAGCATCTAATTCACCCCTCCACTTT. This encodes CASSLSPASNSPLHF.

This chain joins TRBV28 and TRBJ1-1; D gene unclear. Germline lookup yields CDR1 MDHEN and CDR2 SYDVKM. CDR3 length: 12 residues. The V end lost 1 base, the J end lost 11 bases, and 11 bases lay between the germline ends. The CDR3 sequence: CASSLLAQPAFF. CDR3 bases: TGTGCCAGCAGTTTATTGGCCCAGCCGGCTTTCTTT.

This chain links TRBV19 with TRBJ1-5; TRBD1 matches at 11 bases. CDR3 size: 17 residues. The V and J ends lost 7 bases and 0 bases, in that order; junction bases with no gene match: 8. Germline V CDR1 and CDR2: LNHDA, SQIVND (reference sequence). This CDR3 is CASTFGQGAFSNQPQHF. CDR3 nucleotides: TGTGCCAGTACCTTCGGACAGGGGGCTTTTAGCAATCAGCCCCAGCATTTT.

This clone was counted once. Here the CDR3 reads CSVGTSDGYTF. DNA for the CDR3: TGCAGCGTCGGGACTTCGGATGGCTACACCTTC. The V gene is TRBV29-1, the J gene TRBJ1-2, with a possible D match to TRBD1 (5 bases). V was pared by 6 bases and J by 6 bases, with 11 bases between. The germline CDR1 and CDR2 sequences are SQVTM and ANQGSEA. The CDR3 extends over 11 amino acids. The full variable domain, its missing parts supplied by reference TRBV29-1 and TRBJ1-2, is SAVISQKPSRDICQRGTSLTIQCQVDSQVTMMFWYRQQPGQSLTLIATANQGSEATYESGFVIDKFPISRPNLTFSTLTVSNMSPEDSSIYLCSVGTSDGYTFGSGTRLTVV.

The chain carries TRBV5-4 and TRBJ1-6, with 8 bases identical to TRBD1. Germline CDR1 SGHNT, CDR2 YYREEE (reference sequence). V lost 4 bases, J lost 7 bases, and 4 bases stayed unmatched. There are 14 residues in the CDR3. The CDR3 loop is CASSRTGWNSPLHF. The CDR3 coding sequence is TGTGCCAGCAGCCGGACAGGGTGGAATTCACCCCTCCACTTT.

Written as DNA, the CDR3 is TGTGCCAGCAGGACGGGGGTTATGAACACTGAAGCTTTCTTT. Translation: CASRTGVMNTEAFF. V is TRBV30 and J is TRBJ1-1; maybe TRBD1 (5 bases). The ends were cut back, 8 bases at V and 0 bases at J, with 16 bases in the middle. This CDR3 comprises 14 residues. Looked up from germline, CDR1 is GTSNPN and CDR2 is SVGIG (reference sequence).

This chain joins TRBV6-5 and TRBJ1-2; 11 positions agree with TRBD1. Germline lookup yields CDR1 MNHEY and CDR2 SVGAGI. With V trimmed by 1 base and J by 7 bases, 2 bases remained unmatched. The CDR3 has 14 residues. CDR3 in DNA: TGTGCCAGCAGTTACTGGACAGGGGGCCGTGGCTACACCTTC. This encodes CASSYWTGGRGYTF.